A selection of T cell receptor beta chains follows, all from one sample in a study of shared clonotypes between healthy human individuals. Profiling relied on immunoSEQ multiplex PCR, and the TCRdb table lists in-frame clones only, not all of them. The sample lists 2.3 million or so clones, 85% to 95% occurring once. The sequencing sample was made of naive CD4+ T cells from PBMCs. Receptors originate from a man aged 18 to 35 in good health. Some clones in this sample may be carry-over from other donors' samples. Both conserved end residues are part of each CDR3. Fields, in order: V gene, D gene, clone size, J gene, CDR3 protein, CDR3 DNA. A D gene is named only where the DNA matches it firmly. Not all rows give a size; the values are once, few, many and, for expanded clones, a class.

v_call: TRBV2; d_call: TRBD1; clone_size: .; j_call: TRBJ2-3; cdr3_aa: CASRGTGPGTDTQYF; cdr3_nt: TGTGCCAGCCGAGGGACAGGGCCGGGCACAGATACGCAGTATTTT
v_call: TRBV5-1; d_call: .; clone_size: once; j_call: TRBJ1-1; cdr3_aa: CASSLNIVGGREAFF; cdr3_nt: TGCGCCAGCAGCTTGAACATCGTGGGGGGCCGGGAAGCTTTCTTT
v_call: TRBV28; d_call: .; clone_size: .; j_call: TRBJ2-4; cdr3_aa: CASSPNGGRGGLQYF; cdr3_nt: TGTGCCAGCAGCCCGAATGGGGGCAGGGGAGGACTTCAGTACTTC
v_call: TRBV5-4; d_call: .; clone_size: .; j_call: TRBJ2-1; cdr3_aa: CASSARDSGGNEQFF; cdr3_nt: TGTGCCAGCAGCGCGAGGGACTCCGGAGGGAATGAGCAGTTCTTC
v_call: TRBV25-1; d_call: TRBD2; clone_size: .; j_call: TRBJ2-7; cdr3_aa: CASPSRRGELSYEQYF; cdr3_nt: TGTGCCAGCCCGTCCCGCCGGGGGGAACTATCCTACGAGCAGTACTTC
v_call: TRBV4-2; d_call: .; clone_size: .; j_call: TRBJ1-2; cdr3_aa: CASGDFRDGYTF; cdr3_nt: TGTGCCAGCGGCGACTTCCGGGATGGCTACACCTTC
v_call: TRBV2; d_call: TRBD2; clone_size: .; j_call: TRBJ2-3; cdr3_aa: CASSVTSGGDTQYF; cdr3_nt: TGTGCCAGCAGTGTGACTAGCGGAGGAGATACGCAGTATTTT
v_call: TRBV2; d_call: TRBD1; clone_size: .; j_call: TRBJ1-2; cdr3_aa: CASSGKGARGYTF; cdr3_nt: TGTGCCAGCAGTGGGAAGGGGGCGCGTGGCTACACCTTC
v_call: TRBV4-1; d_call: .; clone_size: once; j_call: TRBJ2-1; cdr3_aa: CASSRTGPRHEQFF; cdr3_nt: TGCGCCAGCAGCCGTACGGGACCCAGACATGAGCAGTTCTTC
v_call: TRBV28; d_call: .; clone_size: .; j_call: TRBJ2-7; cdr3_aa: CASSRWGPTYEQYF; cdr3_nt: TGTGCCAGCAGTCGGTGGGGCCCCACCTACGAGCAGTACTTC
v_call: TRBV28; d_call: TRBD1; clone_size: .; j_call: TRBJ1-2; cdr3_aa: CASTTPGTGDGYTF; cdr3_nt: TGTGCCAGCACCACTCCCGGGACAGGGGATGGCTACACCTTC
v_call: TRBV5-4; d_call: .; clone_size: .; j_call: TRBJ2-3; cdr3_aa: CASSSSVTDTQYF; cdr3_nt: TGTGCCAGCAGCTCGTCGGTGACAGATACGCAGTATTTT
v_call: TRBV27; d_call: .; clone_size: .; j_call: TRBJ2-7; cdr3_aa: CANAATEWSPYEQYF; cdr3_nt: TGTGCCAATGCGGCAACCGAGTGGAGCCCCTACGAGCAGTACTTC
v_call: TRBV5-1; d_call: TRBD2; clone_size: .; j_call: TRBJ2-3; cdr3_aa: CASSSGLAESSDTQYF; cdr3_nt: TGCGCCAGCAGCTCCGGACTAGCGGAGTCCTCAGATACGCAGTATTTT
v_call: TRBV15; d_call: .; clone_size: .; j_call: TRBJ1-3; cdr3_aa: CATSRDRGSGNTIYF; cdr3_nt: TGTGCCACCAGCAGAGATCGGGGGTCTGGAAACACCATATATTTT
v_call: TRBV6-1; d_call: .; clone_size: .; j_call: TRBJ2-1; cdr3_aa: CASSETWSGREQFF; cdr3_nt: TGTGCCAGCAGTGAAACATGGTCCGGCCGCGAGCAGTTCTTC
v_call: TRBV20-1; d_call: .; clone_size: .; j_call: TRBJ2-1; cdr3_aa: CSASNNEQFF; cdr3_nt: TGCAGTGCTAGTAATAATGAGCAGTTCTTC
v_call: TRBV7-9; d_call: TRBD1; clone_size: .; j_call: TRBJ1-1; cdr3_aa: CASSFWDRATEAFF; cdr3_nt: TGTGCCAGCAGCTTCTGGGACAGGGCGACTGAAGCTTTCTTT
v_call: TRBV4-3; d_call: TRBD2; clone_size: .; j_call: TRBJ2-7; cdr3_aa: CASSQATSNSYEQYF; cdr3_nt: TGCGCCAGCAGCCAAGCGACTAGCAACTCCTACGAGCAGTACTTC
v_call: TRBV19; d_call: TRBD1; clone_size: .; j_call: TRBJ1-1; cdr3_aa: CASSSLGQGGTEAFF; cdr3_nt: TGTGCCAGTAGTTCACTCGGACAGGGCGGCACTGAAGCTTTCTTT
v_call: TRBV2; d_call: TRBD1; clone_size: .; j_call: TRBJ2-1; cdr3_aa: CASSGPGQGGDEQFF; cdr3_nt: TGTGCCAGCAGTGGACCGGGACAGGGAGGGGATGAGCAGTTCTTC
v_call: TRBV15; d_call: .; clone_size: .; j_call: TRBJ2-6; cdr3_aa: CATSREGSRPNVLTF; cdr3_nt: TGTGCCACCAGCAGAGAGGGATCCCGGCCCAACGTCCTGACTTTC
v_call: TRBV28; d_call: .; clone_size: .; j_call: TRBJ1-5; cdr3_aa: CASSIMSGINQPQHF; cdr3_nt: TGTGCCAGCAGTATAATGTCAGGTATCAATCAGCCCCAGCATTTT
v_call: TRBV6-1; d_call: TRBD1; clone_size: once; j_call: TRBJ2-5; cdr3_aa: CASTRQGEETQYF; cdr3_nt: TGTGCCAGCACCAGACAGGGTGAGGAGACCCAGTACTTC
v_call: TRBV28; d_call: .; clone_size: .; j_call: TRBJ1-5; cdr3_aa: CASSLFTAQNQPQHF; cdr3_nt: TGTGCCAGCAGTTTATTCACCGCGCAGAATCAGCCCCAGCATTTT
v_call: TRBV2; d_call: .; clone_size: .; j_call: TRBJ1-1; cdr3_aa: CASSRAGMNTEAFF; cdr3_nt: TGTGCCAGCAGTAGGGCGGGTATGAACACTGAAGCTTTCTTT
v_call: TRBV7-2; d_call: TRBD1; clone_size: .; j_call: TRBJ2-7; cdr3_aa: CASSPPGQGYEQYF; cdr3_nt: TGTGCCAGCAGCCCTCCGGGACAGGGCTACGAGCAGTACTTC
v_call: TRBV27; d_call: TRBD1; clone_size: .; j_call: TRBJ1-1; cdr3_aa: CASSRDLTGARTEAFF; cdr3_nt: TGTGCCAGCAGTCGCGACCTAACAGGGGCCCGCACTGAAGCTTTCTTT
v_call: TRBV19; d_call: .; clone_size: .; j_call: TRBJ1-1; cdr3_aa: CASRDRINTEAFF; cdr3_nt: TGTGCCAGCCGGGACCGCATAAACACTGAAGCTTTCTTT
v_call: TRBV2; d_call: .; clone_size: .; j_call: TRBJ1-6; cdr3_aa: CASSERLPNSPLHF; cdr3_nt: TGTGCCAGCAGTGAACGGTTGCCCAATTCACCCCTCCACTTT
v_call: TRBV28; d_call: .; clone_size: .; j_call: TRBJ1-1; cdr3_aa: CASSQRYEAFF; cdr3_nt: TGTGCCAGCAGTCAACGGTATGAAGCTTTCTTT
v_call: TRBV7-6; d_call: TRBD1; clone_size: .; j_call: TRBJ1-3; cdr3_aa: CASSWTGTGFTGNTIYF; cdr3_nt: TGTGCCAGCAGCTGGACCGGGACAGGGTTCACTGGAAACACCATATATTTT
v_call: TRBV5-1; d_call: .; clone_size: .; j_call: TRBJ1-1; cdr3_aa: CASSQDRNTEAFF; cdr3_nt: TGCGCCAGCAGCCAGGACAGGAACACTGAAGCTTTCTTT
v_call: TRBV9; d_call: .; clone_size: .; j_call: TRBJ2-1; cdr3_aa: CASSVATGAGYNEQFF; cdr3_nt: TGTGCCAGCAGCGTAGCTACCGGGGCGGGGTACAATGAGCAGTTCTTC
v_call: TRBV10-3; d_call: .; clone_size: .; j_call: TRBJ1-3; cdr3_aa: CAIYGGSSSGNTIYF; cdr3_nt: TGTGCCATTTACGGCGGCAGCAGCTCTGGAAACACCATATATTTT